These T cell receptor beta chains were read from a single sample in a study of blood T cell repertoires in COVID-19. Repertoires were generated with immunoSEQ multiplex PCR, while TCRdb's copy carries only in-frame clones and drops some. The sample comprises 50,000 or so clones, approximately 85% of which are singletons, and roughly 7.7% rests with the top ten. The specimen sequenced was peripheral blood. All receptors derive from a middle-aged man with acute or convalescent COVID-19. Both conserved end residues are part of each CDR3. Each record gives: clone size, D gene, J gene, V gene, CDR3 protein, CDR3 DNA. D genes are given only for firm matches. The size of a clone is reported for some rows only, either as once, few or many, or as a class for expanded clones.

-	-	TRBJ1-6	TRBV6-6	CASSYLSSYNSPLHF	TGTGCCAGCAGTTACCTGAGCTCCTATAATTCACCCCTCCACTTT
-	-	TRBJ1-2	TRBV19	CASSIRSYGYTF	TGTGCCAGTAGTATCCGGAGTTATGGCTACACCTTC
-	-	TRBJ2-6	TRBV7-6	CASSLGQYAGANVLTF	TGTGCCAGCAGCTTAGGACAGTATGCTGGGGCCAACGTCCTGACTTTC
few	TRBD1	TRBJ2-5	TRBV7-3	CASSPQGARETQYF	TGTGCCAGCAGCCCGCAGGGGGCCCGGGAGACCCAGTACTTC
few	-	TRBJ1-5	TRBV19	CASSIVGGTNQPQHF	TGTGCCAGTAGTATTGTTGGGGGGACTAATCAGCCCCAGCATTTT
-	-	TRBJ1-4	TRBV3-1/TRBV3-2	CASKSTQGLFF	TGTGCCAGCAAGAGCACTCAGGGGCTGTTTTTT
-	TRBD1	TRBJ1-1	TRBV9	CASSRRDRVVNTEAFF	TGTGCCAGCAGCAGGAGGGACAGGGTCGTCAACACTGAAGCTTTCTTT
few	-	TRBJ2-2	TRBV5-1	CASSLGGTGELFF	TGCGCCAGCAGCTTAGGGGGCACCGGGGAGCTGTTTTTT
once	-	TRBJ1-3	TRBV11-2	CASSLGHFRNTIYF	TGTGCCAGCAGCTTAGGACATTTTCGAAACACCATATATTTT
-	TRBD1	TRBJ1-1	TRBV28	CASSPTGTGNTEAFF	TGTGCCAGCAGTCCCACCGGGACAGGGAACACTGAAGCTTTCTTT
once	-	TRBJ2-3	TRBV15	CATSRDASTVIPDTQYF	TGTGCCACCAGCAGAGATGCGTCGACAGTGATACCAGATACGCAGTATTTT